This TCR beta chain was found in a study of patients and donors after allogeneic stem cell transplantation. This CDR3 region has 13 residues. The V gene's germline CDR1 is SQVTM and CDR2 ANQGSEA. Trimming removed 7 bases from V and 0 bases from J, with 13 bases in between. TCRdb re-called the RT-PCR reads through MiXCR, storing one row per CDR3 protein. This sample has 390,000 or so distinct CDR3 sequences, with approximately 16% found just once. This chain connects TRBV29-1 to TRBJ2-7; D call uncertain. This receptor was taken from a human donor who was either an allogeneic HSCT recipient or a stem cell or donor lymphocyte infusion donor (not recorded which). It is not recorded whose cells these are; they may come from a transplant donor. Material for sequencing was blood, either unsorted or a sorted T cell fraction (not recorded which). The CDR3 region is CSALLISSYEQYF. CDR3 sequence (DNA): TGCAGCGCCCTGCTCATCTCCTCCTACGAGCAGTACTTC.